Presented here are 18 T cell receptor beta chains from one specimen sequenced in a study of PD-1 blockade in mismatch repair-deficient tumors. Measured with immunoSEQ multiplex PCR; TCRdb has only the in-frame clones, and not every one. The sample yields tens of thousands of clones, roughly 80% seen once. This material consisted of peripheral blood, taken 4 weeks after starting pembrolizumab. These receptors came from an adult with mismatch repair-deficient cancer.

The V and J genes are TRBV7-6 and TRBJ2-7; tentative D call: TRBD1 (5 bases). The CDR3 is made up of 15 amino acids. The germline V and J ends were trimmed by 5 bases and 4 bases, with 18 bases remaining between them. Germline V CDR1 and CDR2: SGHVS, FNYEAQ. In DNA, the CDR3 is TGTGCCAGCAGCCCGACGACTGTCTCAGGGTACGAGCAGTACTTC. Its protein is CASSPTTVSGYEQYF.

This clone was recorded once. The V gene is TRBV29-1, the J gene TRBJ2-7, with D possibly being TRBD1 (6 bases). This CDR3 is built from 13 residues. Trimming stripped 6 bases from V and 6 bases from J, with 18 bases between. CDR1 is SQVTM, CDR2 ANQGSEA, per germline. As DNA, the CDR3 is TGCAGCGTCCTGGAAGTGACAGGCTTCGAGCAGTACTTC. It encodes CSVLEVTGFEQYF.

The rearrangement links TRBV4-1 to TRBJ1-3; 7 nucleotides match TRBD1. CDR1 and CDR2 from the germline V gene are MGHRA and YSYEKL. This CDR3 is 16 amino acids long. Germline trimming cut 0 bases from V and 6 bases from J; bases unmatched to any gene: 8. CDR3 in amino acids: CASSQDGGGLINTIYF. Written as DNA, the CDR3 is TGCGCCAGCAGCCAAGACGGAGGGGGCTTGATAAACACCATATATTTT.

This clone was recorded once. This chain connects TRBV7-9 to TRBJ1-4; D unresolved. The CDR3 extends over 12 amino acids. The germline CDR1 and CDR2 sequences are SEHNR and FQNEAQ (reference sequence). V lost 4 bases and J lost 3, with 3 bases in between. The CDR3 DNA sequence: TGTGCCAGCAGCTCCCCTAATGAAAAACTGTTTTTT. Amino acids: CASSSPNEKLFF.

V usage is TRBV4-1 and J usage is TRBJ2-1; 7 bases agree with TRBD2. The germline V gene encodes CDR1 MGHRA and CDR2 YSYEKL. V gave up 4 bases and J gave up 7 bases; unmatched junction bases: 16. There are 17 residues in the CDR3. CDR3 nucleotide sequence: TGCGCCAGCAGCCCCTACCACCGGACGGGAGGTGGGAATGAGCAGTTCTTC. It codes for CASSPYHRTGGGNEQFF.

This clone was seen a handful of times. This rearrangement joins TRBV7-6 to TRBJ2-7; tentatively, D is TRBD1 (8 bases). Trimming took off 5 bases at V and 7 bases at J, with 15 bases between the two ends. This CDR3 has 13 residues. Germline CDR1 SGHVS, CDR2 FNYEAQ. The DNA of the CDR3 is TGTGCCAGCAGCGAGGACAGGGAGGGTGAGCAGTACTTC. This codes for CASSEDREGEQYF.

This chain connects TRBV5-6 to TRBJ1-2, with D hard to call. Germline CDR1 is SGHDT and CDR2 is YYEEEE. Trimming took 0 bases from V and 3 from J, leaving 6 bases between them. There are 13 residues in the CDR3. The CDR3 DNA sequence: TGTGCCAGCAGCTTGGACGGCGACTATGGCTACACCTTC. Its translation is CASSLDGDYGYTF.

This clone was detected a few times. This chain joins TRBV7-6 and TRBJ2-1; 7 bases fit TRBD2. The CDR3 consists of 15 residues. V shed 5 bases, J shed 4 bases, and the junction held 8 bases outside the gene matches. From germline, CDR1 is SGHVS and CDR2 FNYEAQ. For the CDR3, the DNA is TGTGCCAGCAGCGACGGGCCTAGCGGTTACAATGAGCAGTTCTTC. Translation: CASSDGPSGYNEQFF.

The chain recombines TRBV7-9 with TRBJ2-1; 7 bases match TRBD2. The J segment lost 2 bases and the V segment lost 3 bases, leaving 7 bases of the junction unmatched. CDR1 and CDR2 (germline): SEHNR, FQNEAQ (reference sequence). The CDR3 is 16 amino acids. The CDR3 DNA reads TGTGCCAGCAGCTTTATGGGGGGAGGGCCCTACAATGAGCAGTTCTTC. Protein: CASSFMGGGPYNEQFF.

This clone was detected a few times. The gene calls are TRBV5-1 and TRBJ2-3; no firm D call. Germline lookup yields CDR1 SGHRS and CDR2 YFSETQ. The CDR3 is 13 residues long. Trimming removed 4 bases at V and 2 bases at J, with 8 bases between. The CDR3 DNA follows: TGCGCCAGCAGCGCAATCAACACAGATACGCAGTATTTT. Translation: CASSAINTDTQYF.

The V and J genes are TRBV20-1 and TRBJ2-7; maybe TRBD1 (6 bases). V gave up 5 bases and J gave up 5 bases, with 10 bases separating them. CDR1 DFQATT and CDR2 SNEGSKA come from the germline V gene (reference sequence). This CDR3 is 11 amino acids long. The CDR3 reads CSAAQGHEQYF. CDR3 coding DNA: TGCAGTGCTGCACAGGGTCACGAGCAGTACTTC.

This rearrangement joins TRBV27 to TRBJ1-1; D call uncertain. V was clipped by 2 bases and J by 2 bases, with 15 bases between them. Germline lookup yields CDR1 MNHEY and CDR2 SMNVEV (reference sequence). This CDR3 comprises 16 residues. CDR3 nucleotides: TGTGCCAGCAGTTTACCTCCCCGCTTTGGAAACACTGAAGCTTTCTTT. It specifies CASSLPPRFGNTEAFF.

The chain has TRBV11-3 and TRBJ2-7; D may be TRBD2 (6 bases). The CDR3 length is 17 residues. Germline V gene data show CDR1 as SGHNT and CDR2 as YENEEA. V lost 8 bases, J lost 4 bases, and 27 bases lay in between. The DNA of the CDR3 is TGTGCCAGCTCCCGGGGGTCTTTCCCCGTGTTCGGGTACGAGCAGTACTTC. This gives the protein CASSRGSFPVFGYEQYF.

The V gene is TRBV5-1, the J gene TRBJ1-1; D possibly corresponds to TRBD1 (6 bases). Germline V gene lookup returns CDR1 SGHRS and CDR2 YFSETQ. Deletions cut 0 bases from V and 3 bases from J, with 9 bases between. The CDR3 runs 14 residues. The CDR3 loop is CASSLGTVYTEAFF. CDR3 in DNA: TGCGCCAGCAGCTTGGGGACAGTATACACTGAAGCTTTCTTT.

This clone has just one count. The chain uses TRBV27 and TRBJ2-2; 7 bases map to TRBD1. The CDR3 extends over 14 amino acids. In germline, CDR1 is MNHEY, CDR2 SMNVEV (reference sequence). With 8 bases clipped from V and 4 bases from J, the junction kept 7 bases outside the gene matches. The CDR3 DNA reads as TGTGCCAGCTATCCGACAGGGCTCACCGGGGAGCTGTTTTTT. Its protein is CASYPTGLTGELFF.

The chain is built from TRBV4-3 and TRBJ1-2; no clear D. The germline V gene has CDR1 LGHNA and CDR2 YSLEER. V gave up 0 bases and J gave up 6 bases, with 11 bases separating them. This CDR3 contains 14 residues. The CDR3 DNA follows: TGCGCCAGCAGCCAAGATAGGGATATCAATGGCTACACCTTC. Translating it yields CASSQDRDINGYTF.

The V and J genes are TRBV29-1 and TRBJ1-4, with D unresolved. Trimming left V 7 bases short and J 5 bases short, with 11 bases between. Germline values: CDR1 SQVTM, CDR2 ANQGSEA. The CDR3 runs 12 residues. CDR3 sequence: CSGVGFNEKLFF. CDR3 DNA sequence: TGCAGCGGCGTGGGGTTCAATGAAAAACTGTTTTTT.

This clone was detected only once. This chain connects TRBV5-1 to TRBJ2-2; D possibly corresponds to TRBD1 (5 bases). The CDR3 runs 15 residues. Germline assignment: CDR1 SGHRS and CDR2 YFSETQ. The V end was cut by 4 bases, the J end by 0 bases, with 10 bases between. CDR3: CASSEQDTNTGELFF. The CDR3 bases are TGCGCCAGCAGCGAACAGGACACGAACACCGGGGAGCTGTTTTTT.